The sequence of this T cell receptor beta chain was determined in a study of breast tumors, draining lymph nodes, adjacent tissues. Samples came from axillary lymph nodes draining the breast cancer. CDR3 length equals 14 residues. Germline loops: CDR1 DFQATT, CDR2 SNEGSKA (reference sequence). J lost 3 bases, V lost 5 bases, and 9 bases had no gene match. This clonotype was counted at least ten times. Its antigen is not identified. Findings and limits, study-wide: Tumor repertoires ranked between lymph nodes and nontumor tissue in diversity, with V and J gene preferences. Data only fit, rather than demonstrated, lymph node origin of most tumor T cells. The data were judged consistent with most tumor T cells coming from lymph node and expanding in tumor. Tumor and nontumor repertoires were significantly more similar in luminal-like than in basal-like breast cancer.

TCRdb reanalysed the multiplex PCR reads using MiXCR and keeps one entry per CDR3 protein. This sample has about 150,000 distinct CDR3 sequences, with approximately 20% found just once. The rearrangement joins TRBV20-1 to TRBJ2-7; 8 bases agree with TRBD2. This TCR was recovered from a female donor with breast cancer. Some clones in this sample may be carry-over from other donors' samples. The sequenced material came from axillary lymph node tissue. Written as DNA, the CDR3 is TGCAGTGCTCGGCGGGGGACTAGAGGCTACGAGCAGTACTTC. It is translated as CSARRGTRGYEQYF.